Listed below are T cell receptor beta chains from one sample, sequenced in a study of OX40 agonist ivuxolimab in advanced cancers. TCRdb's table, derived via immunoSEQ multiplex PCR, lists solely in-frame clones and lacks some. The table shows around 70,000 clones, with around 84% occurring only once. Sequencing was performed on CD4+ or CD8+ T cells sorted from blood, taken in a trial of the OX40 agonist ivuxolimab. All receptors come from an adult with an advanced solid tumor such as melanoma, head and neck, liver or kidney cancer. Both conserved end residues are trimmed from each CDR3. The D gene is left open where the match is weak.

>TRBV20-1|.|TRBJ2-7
RAGDTYEQY
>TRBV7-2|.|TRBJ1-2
ASSLPETRGYT
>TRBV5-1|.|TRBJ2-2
ASSFPLSGELF
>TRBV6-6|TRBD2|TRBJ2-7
ISHSGGAGEQY
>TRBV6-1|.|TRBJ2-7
ASSEIRDEQY
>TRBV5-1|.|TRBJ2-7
ASSVFGRPYEQY
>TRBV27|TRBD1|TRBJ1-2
ASSDPGQGHYGYT
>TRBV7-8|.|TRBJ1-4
ASSLLTGGKLF
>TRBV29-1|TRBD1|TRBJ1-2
SVEEGTEQDYGYT
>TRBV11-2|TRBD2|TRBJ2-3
ASSLLRGGTDTQY
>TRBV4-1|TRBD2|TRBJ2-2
ASSQRLAGVTPGELF
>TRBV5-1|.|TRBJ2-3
ASSLRAGTSTDTQY
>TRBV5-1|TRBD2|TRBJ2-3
ASIPSGDPGDTQY
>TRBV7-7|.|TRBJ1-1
ASSFSSGTEAF
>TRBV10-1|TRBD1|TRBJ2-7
ASSDGQGDEQY
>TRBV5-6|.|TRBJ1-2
ASSLEGLPSGYT
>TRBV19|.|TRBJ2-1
ASNPGGTLSYNEQF
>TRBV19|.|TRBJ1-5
ASSIRAGGQPQH
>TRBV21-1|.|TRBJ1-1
ASSPPEEAF
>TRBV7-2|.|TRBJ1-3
ASSQGLGNTIY
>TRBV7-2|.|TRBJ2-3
ASSLASTSTDTQY
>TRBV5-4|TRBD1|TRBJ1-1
ASNKDRGGNTEAF
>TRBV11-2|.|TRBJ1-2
ASSLGGGNPLGYT
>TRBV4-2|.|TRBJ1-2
ASSQGDRIRYGYT
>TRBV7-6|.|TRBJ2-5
ASSPQETQY
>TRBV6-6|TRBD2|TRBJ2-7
ASSYSASGGYEQY
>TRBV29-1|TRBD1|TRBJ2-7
SVVVRGLEQY
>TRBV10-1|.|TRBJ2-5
ASSHSGSVETQY
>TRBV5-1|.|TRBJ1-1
ASSLAGGGTNTEAF
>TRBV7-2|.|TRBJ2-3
ASSFKRDTQY
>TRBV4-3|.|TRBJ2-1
ASSRPGGTEQF
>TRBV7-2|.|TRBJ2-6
ASSLSDGANVLT
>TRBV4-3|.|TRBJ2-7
ASSQEPSGYEQY
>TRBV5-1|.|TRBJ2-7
ASSRDLYEQY
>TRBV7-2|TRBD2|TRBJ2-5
ASSPGLAGGQETQY
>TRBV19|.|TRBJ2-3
ASSKGWGVGSTDTQY
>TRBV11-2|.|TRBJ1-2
ASSLALIRSSGYT
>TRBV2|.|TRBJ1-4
ASSGQGGEKLF
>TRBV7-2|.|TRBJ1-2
ASSLNGYYGYT
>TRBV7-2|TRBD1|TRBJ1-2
ASSILQGYYGYT
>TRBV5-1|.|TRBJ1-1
ASSPDLGWRTEAF
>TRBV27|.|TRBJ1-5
ASSFGDRNQPQH
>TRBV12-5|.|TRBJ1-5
ASGFNSNQPQH
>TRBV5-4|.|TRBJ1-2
ASSQEGLGAINYGYT
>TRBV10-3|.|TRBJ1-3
AISEEDSGNTIY
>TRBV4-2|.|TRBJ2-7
ASSQGATPREQY
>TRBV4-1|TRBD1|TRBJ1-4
ASSQRGGQALNEKLF
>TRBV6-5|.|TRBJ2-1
ASSYHRTGSYNEQF
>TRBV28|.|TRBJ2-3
ASSLADTQY
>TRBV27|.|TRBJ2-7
ASSPFRAYEQY
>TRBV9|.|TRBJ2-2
ASSVGVVRELF
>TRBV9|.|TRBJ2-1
ASSVSPLGDNEQF